The rows below give T cell receptor beta chains drawn from one sample of a study of chemoradiotherapy in HPV16-positive cancers. Assay used: immunoSEQ multiplex PCR; TCRdb lists only in-frame clones, some missing. The sample includes approximately 7,000 clones, roughly 80% of them seen just once. The sequencing used tumor tissue, collected from a patient who underwent chemoradiotherapy. These receptors came from a human donor with HPV-associated anogenital cancer. The CDR3 runs from the conserved cysteine through the conserved F or W. A D gene is named only where the DNA matches it firmly. Size is stated for part of the rows, as once, few or many counts, or as a class when the clone is expanded.

clone_size: .; d_call: .; v_call: TRBV6-5; j_call: TRBJ1-2; cdr3_nt: TGTGCCAGCAGGGACGAGATCTATGGCTACACCTTC; cdr3_aa: CASRDEIYGYTF
clone_size: .; d_call: .; v_call: TRBV19; j_call: TRBJ1-1; cdr3_nt: TGTGCCAGTAGTATAAATGGGAACACTGAAGCTTTCTTT; cdr3_aa: CASSINGNTEAFF
clone_size: few; d_call: .; v_call: TRBV2; j_call: TRBJ1-5; cdr3_nt: TGTGCCAGCAGCCCTCTAAGGGGGTACATTAGCAATCAGCCCCAGCATTTT; cdr3_aa: CASSPLRGYISNQPQHF
clone_size: .; d_call: .; v_call: TRBV5-6; j_call: TRBJ2-3; cdr3_nt: TGTGCCAGCAGCTTGGGGGCAGATACGCAGTATTTT; cdr3_aa: CASSLGADTQYF
clone_size: .; d_call: .; v_call: TRBV5-1; j_call: TRBJ2-5; cdr3_nt: TGCGCCAGCAGCTTGGCTGAGGGCGGGGTGGAGACCCAGTACTTC; cdr3_aa: CASSLAEGGVETQYF
clone_size: .; d_call: .; v_call: TRBV2; j_call: TRBJ1-1; cdr3_nt: TGTGCCAGCAGTAGGGACCGACCTTCGAACACTGAAGCTTTCTTT; cdr3_aa: CASSRDRPSNTEAFF
clone_size: few; d_call: TRBD2; v_call: TRBV7-9; j_call: TRBJ2-3; cdr3_nt: TGTGCCAGCAGCTTAAGGCGCGGGGGGGCCGGGGATACGCAGTATTTT; cdr3_aa: CASSLRRGGAGDTQYF
clone_size: .; d_call: .; v_call: TRBV5-5; j_call: TRBJ2-1; cdr3_nt: TGTGCCAGCAGTGGTAGTAGAAATGAGCAGTTCTTC; cdr3_aa: CASSGSRNEQFF
clone_size: .; d_call: .; v_call: TRBV7-2; j_call: TRBJ2-7; cdr3_nt: TGTGCCAGCAGCTTAGCTTTACGGGGGACATCAAGCTCCTACGAGCAGTACTTC; cdr3_aa: CASSLALRGTSSSYEQYF
clone_size: .; d_call: .; v_call: TRBV28; j_call: TRBJ1-1; cdr3_nt: TGTGCCAGCAGGTGGACGAACACTGAAGCTTTCTTT; cdr3_aa: CASRWTNTEAFF
clone_size: .; d_call: TRBD2; v_call: TRBV19; j_call: TRBJ2-1; cdr3_nt: TGTGCCAGTAGTAAACGGCTAGCGGGGGTTAACCCCTACAATGAGCAGTTCTTC; cdr3_aa: CASSKRLAGVNPYNEQFF
clone_size: .; d_call: .; v_call: TRBV19; j_call: TRBJ1-6; cdr3_nt: TGTGCCAGTAGTCCGACAGTTTATAATTCACCCCTCCACTTT; cdr3_aa: CASSPTVYNSPLHF
clone_size: .; d_call: .; v_call: TRBV5-8; j_call: TRBJ2-5; cdr3_nt: TGTGCCAGCAGCTTCGGAATATCTCAAGAGACCCAGTACTTC; cdr3_aa: CASSFGISQETQYF
clone_size: .; d_call: .; v_call: TRBV28; j_call: TRBJ2-7; cdr3_nt: TGTGCCAGCAGTACGCAGAACCCCAGCCAGGGGCGCAGGTACGAGCAGTACTTC; cdr3_aa: CASSTQNPSQGRRYEQYF
clone_size: few; d_call: .; v_call: TRBV7-8; j_call: TRBJ1-5; cdr3_nt: TGTGCCAGCAGCGAAGGGACTTATCAGCCCCAGCATTTT; cdr3_aa: CASSEGTYQPQHF
clone_size: .; d_call: TRBD2; v_call: TRBV11-2; j_call: TRBJ2-2; cdr3_nt: TGTGCCAGCAGCTTATTCGGGGGGGACACCGGGGAGCTGTTTTTT; cdr3_aa: CASSLFGGDTGELFF
clone_size: few; d_call: .; v_call: TRBV29-1; j_call: TRBJ1-2; cdr3_nt: TGCAGCGTTCTCACCGGCTATGGCTACACCTTC; cdr3_aa: CSVLTGYGYTF
clone_size: .; d_call: .; v_call: TRBV27; j_call: TRBJ2-1; cdr3_nt: TGTGCCACCAAGCTGGAGGGGGGGGTTTCCTACAATGAGCAGTTCTTC; cdr3_aa: CATKLEGGVSYNEQFF
clone_size: .; d_call: TRBD2; v_call: TRBV28; j_call: TRBJ2-3; cdr3_nt: TGTGCCAGCAGTCCACTAGCGGGCAGCGATACGCAGTATTTT; cdr3_aa: CASSPLAGSDTQYF
clone_size: .; d_call: .; v_call: TRBV21-1; j_call: TRBJ1-6; cdr3_nt: TGTGCCAGCAGCAAAAGGGGTAAGCGGGTAGCCCTCCACTTT; cdr3_aa: CASSKRGKRVALHF
clone_size: .; d_call: TRBD1; v_call: TRBV7-9; j_call: TRBJ1-2; cdr3_nt: TGTGCCAGCAGCCCGCCTGGACAGGGGGCCTATGGCTACACCTTC; cdr3_aa: CASSPPGQGAYGYTF
clone_size: .; d_call: .; v_call: TRBV28; j_call: TRBJ2-1; cdr3_nt: TGTGCCAGCAGTTTACTGGTGGAGGACCCTTACAATGAGCAGTTCTTC; cdr3_aa: CASSLLVEDPYNEQFF
clone_size: .; d_call: TRBD1; v_call: TRBV4-3; j_call: TRBJ2-5; cdr3_nt: TGCGCCAGCACCCAACATCGGGACAGCCAAGAGACCCAGTACTTC; cdr3_aa: CASTQHRDSQETQYF
clone_size: .; d_call: .; v_call: TRBV5-6; j_call: TRBJ1-1; cdr3_nt: TGTGCCAGCAGCCGAGTGAACACTGAAGCTTTCTTT; cdr3_aa: CASSRVNTEAFF
clone_size: .; d_call: .; v_call: TRBV13; j_call: TRBJ2-5; cdr3_nt: TGTGCCAGCAGCCCCGCTGGGCTAGCGCGTGAGACCCAGTACTTC; cdr3_aa: CASSPAGLARETQYF
clone_size: .; d_call: .; v_call: TRBV6-5; j_call: TRBJ1-1; cdr3_nt: TGTGCCAGCGGCTGGAACACTGAAGCTTTCTTT; cdr3_aa: CASGWNTEAFF
clone_size: .; d_call: .; v_call: TRBV7-7; j_call: TRBJ1-3; cdr3_nt: TGTGCTAGCAGCTTAAATTCGTGGGCTGGAAACACCATATATTTT; cdr3_aa: CASSLNSWAGNTIYF
clone_size: .; d_call: .; v_call: TRBV7-6; j_call: TRBJ2-5; cdr3_nt: TGTGCCAGCAGCTTATATGAGACCCAGTACTTC; cdr3_aa: CASSLYETQYF
clone_size: .; d_call: .; v_call: TRBV7-2; j_call: TRBJ1-2; cdr3_nt: TGTGCCAGCAGCGAGGGGGGGAACTATGGCTACACCTTC; cdr3_aa: CASSEGGNYGYTF
clone_size: .; d_call: .; v_call: TRBV4-3; j_call: TRBJ1-2; cdr3_nt: TGCGCCAGCAGCCACCCTATCTCAGGAGCCCTTTGGAGCTACACCTTC; cdr3_aa: CASSHPISGALWSYTF
clone_size: .; d_call: .; v_call: TRBV11-2; j_call: TRBJ2-2; cdr3_nt: TGTGCCAGCAGCTTCCGGGTGTACACCGGGGAGCTGTTTTTT; cdr3_aa: CASSFRVYTGELFF
clone_size: .; d_call: TRBD2; v_call: TRBV4-2; j_call: TRBJ2-5; cdr3_nt: TGTGCCAGCAGCCAAGATAGGCTAGCGGGAGAGACCCAGTACTTC; cdr3_aa: CASSQDRLAGETQYF
clone_size: few; d_call: .; v_call: TRBV6-5; j_call: TRBJ1-1; cdr3_nt: TGTGCCAGCAGTTATCAGGATGGGTACACTGAAGCTTTCTTT; cdr3_aa: CASSYQDGYTEAFF
clone_size: once; d_call: TRBD2; v_call: TRBV4-1; j_call: TRBJ2-5; cdr3_nt: TGCGCCAGCAGCCAAGGGGATTACGGGGGGGCACAAGAGACCCAGTACTTC; cdr3_aa: CASSQGDYGGAQETQYF
clone_size: .; d_call: TRBD2; v_call: TRBV7-8; j_call: TRBJ2-1; cdr3_nt: TGTGCCAGCAGCTTAGGGAGGGGACTAATCAATGAGCAGTTCTTC; cdr3_aa: CASSLGRGLINEQFF
clone_size: .; d_call: TRBD1; v_call: TRBV4-1; j_call: TRBJ2-7; cdr3_nt: TGCGCCAGCAGCCAGAGCACAGGGGGACCCTACGAGCAGTACTTC; cdr3_aa: CASSQSTGGPYEQYF
clone_size: .; d_call: TRBD2; v_call: TRBV7-2; j_call: TRBJ2-2; cdr3_nt: TGTGCCAGCAGCCCGGGACTAGCGGGGCGGACCGGGGAGCTGTTTTTT; cdr3_aa: CASSPGLAGRTGELFF